The present T cell receptor beta chain was sequenced within a study of cytomegalovirus exposure and HLA in healthy donors. Findings and caveats of the study: Among donors in an Asian-associated ancestry cluster, a later analysis reportedly found fewer N-insertions than the roughly 610-donor mean. Approximately 160 TCR beta chains were listed as cytomegalovirus-associated.

Germline values: CDR1 WSHSY, CDR2 SAAADI. This CDR3 contains 19 residues. With regard to this clone: As yet, its antigen is unknown.

13 Jbeta primers and 60 Vbeta primers were used for the PCR. Here immunoSEQ multiplex PCR was the method, and the copy in TCRdb shows in-frame clones only, minus some. The sample shows some 79,000 clones, roughly 63% of them seen only once. Sequencing input: PBMCs. The origin of this receptor is a woman aged 40-49 years in good health and CMV-seropositive. The chain joins TRBV10-2 to TRBJ2-5; 10 bases match TRBD2. The J call may be in error: the DNA end matches TRBJ2-7 better. The CDR3 here is CASSEWGTRASGSGYEQYF. As DNA, the CDR3 is TGCGCCAGCAGTGAGTGGGGAACTCGGGCTAGCGGGAGTGGGTACGAGCAGTACTTC.